The rows below give T cell receptor beta chains drawn from one sample of a study of cytomegalovirus exposure and HLA in healthy donors. Sequencing was performed with immunoSEQ multiplex PCR; in TCRdb, only in-frame clones are kept and a portion is missing. The sample yields about 160,000 clones, roughly 70% seen once. The specimen sequenced was PBMCs. The receptors shown here come from a woman aged 45 to 65 in good health and CMV-seropositive. Both conserved end residues are part of each CDR3. A D gene is named only where the DNA matches it firmly. Clone size, where shown, is once, few, many, or a class for clones that have expanded.

V gene	clone size	D gene	J gene	CDR3 protein	CDR3 DNA
TRBV5-4	NA	NA	TRBJ2-1	CASSPLPWGDSYNEQFF	TGTGCCAGCAGCCCCCTCCCCTGGGGAGACTCCTACAATGAGCAGTTCTTC
TRBV5-1	few	TRBD1	TRBJ2-1	CASRSTGDYNEQFF	TGCGCCAGCAGGAGTACAGGGGACTACAATGAGCAGTTCTTC
TRBV13	NA	NA	TRBJ1-5	CASSYNNQPQHF	TGTGCCAGCAGCTATAATAATCAGCCCCAGCATTTT
TRBV10-2	NA	TRBD2	TRBJ2-3	CASRLTSGGSTDTQYF	TGCGCCAGCAGGTTGACTAGCGGGGGCAGCACAGATACGCAGTATTTT
TRBV6-5	NA	TRBD1	TRBJ1-2	CASSPPGGNYGYTF	TGTGCCAGCAGTCCCCCAGGGGGGAACTATGGCTACACCTTC
TRBV6-1	NA	NA	TRBJ2-5	CASSSVGPETQYF	TGTGCCAGCTCTAGCGTAGGGCCAGAGACCCAGTACTTC
TRBV6-5	NA	TRBD2	TRBJ2-3	CASSYSFRGGGRYF	TGTGCCAGCAGTTACTCTTTCCGGGGGGGAGGCCGGTATTTT
TRBV6-1	NA	NA	TRBJ2-1	CASTEGLLGRFRFF	TGTGCCAGCACGGAGGGGCTACTGGGGCGGTTCAGGTTCTTC
TRBV5-1	NA	TRBD2	TRBJ2-5	CASSPGTSGGGVESETQYF	TGCGCCAGCAGCCCCGGGACTAGCGGGGGAGGGGTGGAATCCGAGACCCAGTACTTC
TRBV2	NA	NA	TRBJ1-2	CASVQGDLFYGYTF	TGTGCCAGCGTACAGGGCGACCTATTCTATGGCTACACCTTC
TRBV7-9	NA	NA	TRBJ1-4	CASTRLVGEKLFF	TGTGCCAGTACCCGACTGGTCGGGGAAAAACTGTTTTTT
TRBV5-4	NA	TRBD1	TRBJ1-4	CASSLNRGQEENEKLFF	TGTGCCAGCAGCCTCAACAGGGGGCAAGAGGAGAATGAAAAACTGTTTTTT
TRBV6-5	NA	NA	TRBJ1-5	CASSEPGRPQHF	TGTGCCAGCAGTGAACCGGGGAGGCCCCAGCATTTT
TRBV19	NA	TRBD1	TRBJ1-6	CASSPTGRSPLHF	TGTGCCAGTAGTCCGACAGGGCGATCACCCCTCCACTTT
TRBV5-1	once	NA	TRBJ2-1	CASSQSLGGALNEQFF	TGCGCCAGCAGCCAATCACTGGGCGGGGCCCTAAATGAGCAGTTCTTC
TRBV29-1	NA	TRBD1	TRBJ1-3	CSAQSGTARNTIYF	TGCAGCGCCCAATCGGGGACAGCGCGAAACACCATATATTTT
TRBV5-1	NA	NA	TRBJ1-6	CASSATGDYNSPLHF	TGCGCCAGCAGCGCCACAGGAGACTATAATTCACCCCTCCACTTT
TRBV5-1	NA	NA	TRBJ2-3	CASSYYAADTQYF	TGCGCCAGCAGCTACTATGCCGCAGATACGCAGTATTTT
TRBV25-1	NA	TRBD1	TRBJ2-1	CASSEYGTGKNEQFF	TGTGCCAGCAGTGAATACGGGACAGGGAAGAATGAGCAGTTCTTC
TRBV19	few	NA	TRBJ1-5	CASSIRTSSTASNQPQHF	TGTGCCAGTAGTATTCGCACATCCTCAACCGCTAGCAATCAGCCCCAGCATTTT
TRBV19	NA	NA	TRBJ2-6	CASTRRGGANVLTF	TGTGCCAGTACCCGGAGAGGAGGGGCCAACGTCCTGACTTTC
TRBV6-1	NA	NA	TRBJ2-7	CASSARRELYEQYF	TGTGCCAGCAGTGCCCGTCGAGAACTCTACGAGCAGTACTTC
TRBV4-1	NA	NA	TRBJ2-7	CASSQGGLSYEQYF	TGCGCCAGCAGCCAAGGAGGACTGTCCTACGAGCAGTACTTC
TRBV9	NA	TRBD1	TRBJ2-5	CASSARDRGQETQYF	TGTGCCAGCAGCGCCCGGGACAGGGGCCAAGAGACCCAGTACTTC
TRBV2	NA	TRBD1	TRBJ2-6	CASSRGPVANVLTF	TGTGCCAGTAGTAGGGGGCCGGTGGCCAACGTCCTGACTTTC
TRBV18	NA	TRBD2	TRBJ2-7	CASSPVGGESEQYF	TGTGCCAGCTCACCGGTCGGGGGGGAAAGCGAGCAGTACTTC
TRBV10-3	NA	NA	TRBJ1-2	CAISVQGFVSGYTF	TGTGCCATCAGTGTACAGGGATTCGTATCTGGCTACACCTTC
TRBV11-2	NA	NA	TRBJ2-2	CASSLRRVPTGELFF	TGTGCCAGCAGCTTACGCCGGGTCCCCACCGGGGAGCTGTTTTTT
TRBV5-1	NA	NA	TRBJ1-1	CASSSPGHTGAFF	TGCGCCAGCAGCAGCCCGGGACACACTGGGGCTTTCTTT
TRBV6-5	few	NA	TRBJ2-5	CASSWGDGETQYF	TGTGCCAGCAGTTGGGGGGACGGGGAGACCCAGTACTTC
TRBV18	NA	NA	TRBJ2-3	CASSPLAVSSTDTQYF	TGTGCCAGCTCACCGTTAGCGGTTTCTAGCACAGATACGCAGTATTTT
TRBV4-2	NA	NA	TRBJ2-7	CASSPWDSPGEQYF	TGTGCCAGCAGCCCCTGGGACTCCCCCGGGGAGCAGTACTTC
TRBV5-4	NA	TRBD1	TRBJ2-1	CASSLSRDRNNEQFF	TGTGCCAGCAGCTTGTCCCGGGACAGAAACAATGAGCAGTTCTTC
TRBV19	NA	TRBD1	TRBJ1-2	CASSLGRTGDNTF	TGTGCCAGTAGTCTCGGCCGGACAGGAGATAACACCTTC
TRBV2	NA	NA	TRBJ2-5	CASTREKTQYF	TGTGCCAGCACCAGGGAAAAGACCCAGTACTTC
TRBV27	NA	TRBD2	TRBJ2-7	CASSRQTSGGREQYF	TGTGCCAGCAGCCGCCAGACTAGCGGGGGCCGGGAGCAGTACTTC
TRBV9	NA	NA	TRBJ1-1	CASSVGATNTEAFF	TGTGCCAGCAGCGTAGGGGCAACCAACACTGAAGCTTTCTTT
TRBV10-3	few	TRBD1	TRBJ1-1	CAISERDRVAAFF	TGTGCCATCAGTGAGCGGGACAGGGTGGCAGCTTTCTTT
TRBV2	NA	NA	TRBJ2-5	CASVVRLQETQYF	TGTGCCAGCGTAGTGAGACTTCAAGAGACCCAGTACTTC
TRBV5-1	NA	TRBD2	TRBJ2-1	CASSLSSSGTYNEQFF	TGCGCCAGCAGCTTGTCCTCTAGCGGGACTTACAATGAGCAGTTCTTC
TRBV10-3	NA	NA	TRBJ2-1	CAISAQLNEQFF	TGTGCCATCAGTGCACAGCTGAATGAGCAGTTCTTC
TRBV7-8	once	NA	TRBJ1-1	CASSPDGIWNTEAFF	TGTGCCAGCAGCCCAGACGGGATCTGGAACACTGAAGCTTTCTTT
TRBV29-1	once	TRBD2	TRBJ2-5	CSVVGTSGGQETQYF	TGCAGCGTTGTGGGGACTAGCGGGGGTCAAGAGACCCAGTACTTC
TRBV19	NA	TRBD1	TRBJ1-6	CASSMGQGASPLHF	TGTGCCAGTAGTATGGGACAGGGGGCTTCACCCCTCCACTTT
TRBV7-9	NA	NA	TRBJ1-2	CASSLGGISNYTF	TGTGCCAGCAGCTTAGGTGGCATCTCGAACTACACCTTC
TRBV7-3	NA	NA	TRBJ2-3	CASSQKQGGRQYF	TGTGCCAGCAGTCAAAAACAGGGCGGTAGGCAGTATTTT
TRBV6-5	NA	NA	TRBJ2-3	CASSYSSTRIDTQYF	TGTGCCAGCAGTTACTCCTCCACTAGGATTGATACGCAGTATTTT
TRBV5-1	few	NA	TRBJ2-7	CASSLAILRTGSNEQYF	TGCGCCAGCAGCTTGGCCATCCTTAGGACCGGGAGCAACGAGCAGTACTTC
TRBV5-1	NA	NA	TRBJ2-3	CASSLAPEETQYF	TGCGCCAGCAGCTTGGCCCCCGAAGAGACGCAGTATTTT
TRBV4-2	NA	NA	TRBJ1-2	CASSQANPEGYTF	TGTGCCAGCAGCCAAGCGAACCCCGAGGGCTACACCTTC
TRBV6-6	NA	TRBD1	TRBJ2-7	CASTRTGASYEQYF	TGTGCCAGCACCCGGACAGGGGCCTCCTACGAGCAGTACTTC
TRBV9	NA	TRBD1	TRBJ2-3	CASSVEAGGTDTQYF	TGTGCCAGCAGCGTAGAGGCAGGGGGAACAGATACGCAGTATTTT
TRBV5-1	NA	TRBD1	TRBJ2-2	CASSSGQGGTGELFF	TGCGCCAGCAGCTCCGGACAGGGGGGGACCGGGGAGCTGTTTTTT
TRBV5-4	NA	NA	TRBJ1-5	CASSLGGGNQPQHF	TGTGCCAGCAGCTTAGGGGGAGGGAATCAGCCCCAGCATTTT
TRBV5-1	NA	TRBD1	TRBJ1-2	CASSTGTGGPLKGYTF	TGCGCCAGCAGCACCGGGACAGGAGGACCCCTGAAAGGCTACACCTTC
TRBV7-8	few	NA	TRBJ2-5	CASSPGTQETQYF	TGTGCCAGCAGCCCGGGGACACAAGAGACCCAGTACTTC
TRBV5-8	NA	NA	TRBJ1-6	CASRRGTFAPLHF	TGTGCCAGCAGACGGGGGACTTTTGCACCCCTCCACTTT
TRBV7-6	NA	NA	TRBJ2-4	CASSLSRGNIQYF	TGTGCCAGCAGCTTGTCCAGGGGAAACATTCAGTACTTC
TRBV10-3	NA	TRBD1	TRBJ1-2	CAISESGQNYGYTF	TGTGCCATCAGTGAGTCGGGACAGAACTATGGCTACACCTTC
TRBV7-2	once	NA	TRBJ2-5	CASSLDEGPQYF	TGTGCCAGCAGCTTGGACGAGGGTCCCCAGTACTTC